This T cell receptor beta chain was identified during a study of regulatory T cells in long-lasting Graves disease. The CDR3 length is 12 residues. V gave up 3 bases and J gave up 8 bases, with 7 bases separating them. Germline assignment: CDR1 MDHEN and CDR2 SYDVKM. Time point meaning: persistent/refractory GD, antithyroid drugs over 5 years with positive TRAb. Preparation of the TCR library used RNA extracted from PBMCs. EDTA tubes were used for drawing about 9 milliliters of peripheral blood. This clonotype was counted many times. Relying on iRepertoire HTBI primers and Arm-PCR of CDR3 regions, the team built TCR beta libraries. TCRdb re-called the multiplex PCR reads through MiXCR, storing one row per CDR3 protein. The sample includes some 330,000 distinct CDR3 sequences, roughly 24% of them seen just once.

The clonotype was recovered from a woman in her forties with Graves disease. The sequencing used peripheral blood mononuclear cells (PBMCs), collected when the disease was refractory, from a patient treated with antithyroid drugs. This chain uses TRBV28 with TRBJ2-2; D is unclear. The CDR3 DNA reads as TGTGCCAGCAGTTTTGTTCCGGGGGAGCTGTTTTTT. Translation: CASSFVPGELFF. Full variable domain (missing parts from reference TRBV28 and TRBJ2-2): DVKVTQSSRYLVKRTGEKVFLECVQDMDHENMFWYRQDPGLGLRLIYFSYDVKMKEKGDIPEGYSVSREKKERFSLILESASTNQTSMYLCASSFVPGELFFGEGSRLTVL.